The 8 T cell receptor beta chains presented below share a single source sample, sequenced in a study of cytotoxic CD8 clonotypes in ibrutinib-treated CLL. Using immunoSEQ multiplex PCR, the repertoire was profiled, and TCRdb retains in-frame clones only, with some absent. The table shows 35,000 or so clones, with about two thirds occurring only once. The material was PBMCs, obtained at disease progression, from a patient treated with ibrutinib. The receptor source for this set is a human donor with chronic lymphocytic leukemia.

The V call is TRBV4-1, the J call TRBJ2-1; possible D gene TRBD1, 5 bases. V lost 4 bases and J lost 0, with 13 bases in between. CDR3 length: 16 amino acids. Germline lookup yields CDR1 MGHRA and CDR2 YSYEKL. CDR3: CASSPLGRSSYNEQFF. CDR3 in DNA: TGCGCCAGCAGCCCCTTGGGGCGGAGCTCCTACAATGAGCAGTTCTTC.

This clone is medium-sized within its sample. The rearrangement joins TRBV10-3 to TRBJ1-2, with D maybe TRBD1 (6 bases). The CDR3 spans 13 residues. Trimming left V 10 bases short and J 6 bases short, with 18 bases between. The germline V gene encodes CDR1 ENHRY and CDR2 SYGVKD. The DNA for the CDR3 is TGTGCCACCGAGGGGGGAGGGGTCGATGGCTACACCTTC. Protein sequence: CATEGGGVDGYTF.

This sequence joins TRBV15 and TRBJ2-7; D is undetermined. V was cut by 0 bases and J by 7 bases, with 10 bases left in between. Germline CDR1 LNHNV, CDR2 YYDKDF (reference sequence). This CDR3 has 13 amino acids. The CDR3 DNA reads as TGTGCCACCAGCAGAGATCGGTCGAGGGAGCAGTACTTC. Translating it yields CATSRDRSREQYF.

This clone was seen a handful of times. The chain combines TRBV10-3 with TRBJ1-2; possible D gene TRBD1, 5 bases. The CDR3 runs to 13 residues. Germline CDR1 and CDR2: ENHRY and SYGVKD. Trimming stripped 11 bases from V and 6 bases from J, with 19 bases between. CDR3 bases: TGTGCCTCCGGGGCTTACGGAGGGGATGGCTACACCTTC. It encodes CASGAYGGDGYTF.

The genes are TRBV5-6 and TRBJ2-3; 8 bases match TRBD1. V was clipped by 4 bases and J by 0 bases; unmatched bases: 13. In germline, CDR1 is SGHDT, CDR2 YYEEEE. The CDR3 covers 18 residues. The CDR3 is CASSTGGRGLPSTDTQYF. The CDR3 DNA is TGTGCCAGCAGCACCGGGGGCAGGGGGCTGCCTAGCACAGATACGCAGTATTTT.

This rearrangement joins TRBV9 to TRBJ1-1; perhaps TRBD1 as D (6 bases). This CDR3 region has 18 residues. Germline-derived CDR1 and CDR2 are SGDLS and YYNGEE. Trimming took off 4 bases at V and 0 bases at J, with 22 bases between the two ends. The CDR3 spells CASSRRDLQGWLNTEAFF. As DNA, the CDR3 is TGTGCCAGCAGCCGACGGGACTTACAGGGATGGCTGAACACTGAAGCTTTCTTT.

Worth noting for this clone: The same CDR3 arises from other DNA sequences in this sample as well. The chain is built from TRBV11-3 and TRBJ2-3; no clear D. The CDR3 has 14 amino acids. The V gene lost 1 base and the J gene lost 1 base, with 6 bases spanning the gap. Looked up from germline, CDR1 is SGHNT and CDR2 is YENEEA. The CDR3 region is CASSLGPGTDTQYF. The CDR3 nucleotides read TGTGCCAGCAGCTTAGGACCCGGCACAGATACGCAGTATTTT.

J is TRBJ2-7 and V is TRBV7-2; 8 bases agree with TRBD1. Germline CDR1 reads SGHTA; CDR2 reads FQGNSA. The CDR3 contains 14 residues. The trim removed 5 bases at V and 2 bases at J, leaving 5 bases unmatched. CDR3 nucleotides: TGTGCCAGCAGCCGATGGACAGGGCCCTACGAGCAGTACTTC. It yields the protein CASSRWTGPYEQYF.